Described below is a single T cell receptor (beta chain) sequence and its context. What this receptor recognizes is not known. Nothing much larger sits one base from this clone, and base qualities are not available. This entry comes from a study of radiotherapy plus CTLA-4 blockade in lung cancer (dated by TCRdb to the late 2010s). Background for the entire study: Among enrolled patients, 15% to 20% had an objective response and about 30% reached disease control. On the study overall, not on this receptor specifically: Increased serum interferon-beta after radiation, together with early dynamic changes in blood T cell clones, were reported to be the strongest predictors of response. After treatment with radiotherapy and ipilimumab, TCR clones that originated in tumors expanded in peripheral blood.

The library was prepared using the immunoSEQ multiplex PCR assay. Drawn from immuneACCESS, this table holds only the in-frame rearrangements with V and J called that TCRdb kept. Clones are partly lost; checked studies trace under half to an unresolved V gene and leave the rest unexplained. The sample data list approximately 90,000 clones, and 83% of these were observed just once. The top ten clonotypes cover around 0.78% of the sample. Cut back by 2 bases and 6 bases, the V and J ends lie 14 bases apart. Per the germline V gene, KGHSH is the CDR1 and LQKENI is the CDR2. Spanning cysteine to phenylalanine, the CDR3 consists of 15 amino acids. The CDR3 DNA has 45 bases and is translated from base 1. The study tested focal radiation therapy combined with CTLA-4 blockade (ipilimumab) in patients with chemo-refractory metastatic non-small-cell lung cancer.

The specimen comprised peripheral blood, sampled from a patient treated with radiotherapy plus ipilimumab. This sequence was found in a human donor with non-small cell lung cancer who had stable disease on radiotherapy plus ipilimumab. The chain joins TRBV18 to TRBJ1-5; 6 matching bases give a weak D call of TRBD1. The DNA is TGTGCCAGCTCACCATCTCAAGGGACAAGTCAGCCCCAGCATTTT. Translation gives CASSPSQGTSQPQHF.